Sequencing of this T cell receptor beta chain was carried out in a study of spatial heterogeneity in lung cancer. Study context: Donation came from roughly 72 patients with untreated early-stage non-small cell lung cancer. Follow-up PBMC specimens underwent sequencing when available; their median timing was about 2 years after resection.

Many counts were recorded for this clonotype. What it recognizes is unknown. General observations from the study: Whereas they appeared in blood less at follow-up, ubiquitous expanded tumor TCRs appeared there more at resection.

The CDR3 runs to 16 residues. The germline V gene encodes CDR1 LGHNA and CDR2 YNFKEQ. V shed 5 bases and J shed 4 bases, with 20 bases lying between them. TCRdb re-derived calls from the 5' RACE reads in MiXCR, one entry per CDR3 protein. The data show approximately 110,000 distinct CDR3 sequences, roughly 10% seen once. Time point defined: blood at routine non-recurrence follow-up after resection. The genes are TRBV4-2 and TRBJ1-1; D remains unclear. The material sequenced was PBMCs, taken at follow-up. The clonotype originates from a female donor with early-stage non-small cell lung cancer. The DNA for the CDR3 is TGTGCCAGCAGCGACCCATGGACCGGCGGTGGCACTGAAGCTTTCTTT. Translated: CASSDPWTGGGTEAFF.